The rows below give T cell receptor beta chains drawn from one sample of a study of cytomegalovirus exposure and HLA in healthy donors. Repertoires were generated with immunoSEQ multiplex PCR, while TCRdb's copy carries only in-frame clones and drops some. The repertoire has under 130,000 clones, 86% of them found once; the top ten carry roughly 4%. The sample taken for sequencing was PBMCs. The receptors come from a woman between 18 and 29 years old in good health and CMV-seropositive. CDR3s include the opening cysteine and the closing phenylalanine or tryptophan. D genes are given only for firm matches. The listing skips clone size in some rows; elsewhere it reads once, few, many or a size class.

CDR3 length | D gene | J gene | V gene | clone size | CDR3 protein | CDR3 DNA
14 | TRBD2 | TRBJ2-7 | TRBV7-8 | once | CASSLSGRAYEQYF | TGTGCCAGCAGCCTAAGCGGGAGGGCCTACGAGCAGTACTTC
14 | - | TRBJ2-1 | TRBV19 | - | CASKRVSSYNEQFF | TGTGCCAGTAAGCGGGTGAGCTCCTACAATGAGCAGTTCTTC
14 | - | TRBJ1-5 | TRBV4-1 | few | CASSQGALQEPQHF | TGCGCCAGCAGCCAGGGGGCCCTTCAAGAGCCCCAGCATTTT
14 | TRBD2 | TRBJ2-7 | TRBV2 | once | CASSDRLAGTEQYF | TGTGCCAGCAGTGATAGACTAGCGGGAACCGAGCAGTACTTC
15 | - | TRBJ2-7 | TRBV27 | - | CASSLRWGGPDEQYF | TGTGCCAGCAGTTTAAGGTGGGGGGGCCCAGACGAGCAGTACTTC
16 | TRBD2 | TRBJ2-3 | TRBV28 | once | CASSLLPAGGGDTQYF | TGTGCCAGCAGTTTATTACCAGCGGGGGGTGGAGATACGCAGTATTTT
14 | TRBD1 | TRBJ1-2 | TRBV6-5 | few | CASTYRGGAGGYTF | TGTGCCAGCACCTATCGAGGGGGCGCGGGGGGCTACACCTTC
16 | TRBD1 | TRBJ1-3 | TRBV5-1 | - | CASSLEGAGYGNTIYF | TGCGCCAGCAGCTTGGAGGGGGCCGGTTACGGAAACACCATATATTTT
14 | - | TRBJ2-7 | TRBV11-2 | once | CASSLGGITYEQYF | TGTGCCAGCAGCTTAGGAGGAATAACCTACGAGCAGTACTTC
15 | - | TRBJ2-6 | TRBV7-7 | - | CASSLGSPGANVLTF | TGTGCTAGCAGCTTAGGTAGTCCTGGGGCCAACGTCCTGACTTTC